This entry is about one T cell receptor (beta chain). The data derive from a study of cytomegalovirus exposure and HLA in healthy donors. In the study overall: Early released data comprised tens of millions of unique TCRs from HLA-typed donors.

The PCR contained 60 Vbeta and 13 Jbeta primers. Here immunoSEQ multiplex PCR was the method, and the copy in TCRdb shows in-frame clones only, minus some. Here the sample spans about 160,000 clones, roughly 85% being singletons. Input material: PBMCs. The sequence came from a man aged 18 to 30 in good health and CMV-seropositive.

The CDR3 nucleotides are TGTGCCAGCAGCACAGGGGACAATCAGCCCCAGCATTTT. Protein sequence: CASSTGDNQPQHF. The V gene is TRBV9, the J gene TRBJ1-5; 7 nucleotides line up with TRBD1. The V gene end was trimmed by 4 bases and the J gene end by 3 bases; junction bases not matched to a gene: 1. The germline V gene encodes CDR1 SGDLS and CDR2 YYNGEE. The CDR3 runs 13 residues.